The 3 T cell receptor beta chains below all came from one sample that was sequenced in a study of OX40 agonist ivuxolimab in advanced cancers. Using immunoSEQ multiplex PCR, the repertoire was profiled, and TCRdb retains in-frame clones only, with some absent. The table shows approximately 76,000 clones, with roughly 90% occurring only once. Sequences were derived from CD4+ or CD8+ T cells sorted from blood, sampled in a trial of the OX40 agonist ivuxolimab. Source of these receptors: an adult with an advanced solid tumor such as melanoma, head and neck, liver or kidney cancer.

The V call is TRBV13, the J call TRBJ1-6; 7 bases match TRBD1. The germline gives CDR1 PRHDT, CDR2 FYEKMQ (reference sequence). V gave up 3 bases and J gave up 3 bases; unmatched junction bases: 5. CDR3 length: 16 amino acids. CDR3 protein: CASSLGQTFYNSPLHF. The DNA of the CDR3 is TGTGCCAGCAGCTTGGGACAGACCTTCTATAATTCACCCCTCCACTTT. Full variable domain (rest looked up from reference TRBV13 and TRBJ1-6): AAGVIQSPRHLIKEKRETATLKCYPIPRHDTVYWYQQGPGQDPQFLISFYEKMQSDKGSIPDRFSAQQFSDYHSELNMSSLELGDSALYFCASSLGQTFYNSPLHFGNGTRLTVT.

The V call is TRBV28, the J call TRBJ2-1, with 7 bases lining up with TRBD1. Per the germline V gene, CDR1 is MDHEN and CDR2 is SYDVKM. This CDR3 is built from 14 residues. The trim removed 6 bases at V and 4 bases at J, leaving 6 bases unmatched. CDR3 sequence reads: CASRTGQEYNEQFF. DNA of the CDR3: TGTGCCAGCAGAACCGGACAGGAGTACAATGAGCAGTTCTTC.

The chain employs TRBV5-1 and TRBJ2-3; perhaps TRBD2 as D (6 bases). CDR3 length: 14 residues. Germline V gene lookup returns CDR1 SGHRS and CDR2 YFSETQ. Trimming shortened V by 5 bases and J by 1 base, and 11 bases separated the two germline ends. CDR3 loop: CASSGGGGTDTQYF. The CDR3 DNA is TGCGCCAGCAGTGGAGGCGGGGGCACAGATACGCAGTATTTT. Together with reference TRBV5-1 and TRBJ2-3, the CDR3 gives the full variable domain: KAGVTQTPRYLIKTRGQQVTLSCSPISGHRSVSWYQQTPGQGLQFLFEYFSETQRNKGNFPGRFSGRQFSNSRSEMNVSTLELGDSALYLCASSGGGGTDTQYFGPGTRLTVL.